This T cell receptor beta chain was sequenced for a study of shared clonotypes between healthy human individuals. Only Caucasian adults living in Nashville, Tennessee served as donors. TCRdb's copy holds only in-frame clones and misses some; the assay was immunoSEQ multiplex PCR. The profile shows about 2.4 million clones, around nine tenths of them singletons. The TCR sequence derives from a man aged 18 to 30 in good health. Sequencing was performed on naive CD4+ T cells sorted from blood. Noted subset: CD45RA+ positively selected.

The CDR3 bases are TGTGCCAGCAGTTCATATGGGGACACTGAAGCTTTCTTT. Translation: CASSSYGDTEAFF. This chain links TRBV6-5 with TRBJ1-1; D not certain. Trimming left V 4 bases short and J 3 bases short, with 9 bases between. The CDR3 is made up of 13 amino acids. The V gene's germline CDR1 is MNHEY and CDR2 SVGAGI.